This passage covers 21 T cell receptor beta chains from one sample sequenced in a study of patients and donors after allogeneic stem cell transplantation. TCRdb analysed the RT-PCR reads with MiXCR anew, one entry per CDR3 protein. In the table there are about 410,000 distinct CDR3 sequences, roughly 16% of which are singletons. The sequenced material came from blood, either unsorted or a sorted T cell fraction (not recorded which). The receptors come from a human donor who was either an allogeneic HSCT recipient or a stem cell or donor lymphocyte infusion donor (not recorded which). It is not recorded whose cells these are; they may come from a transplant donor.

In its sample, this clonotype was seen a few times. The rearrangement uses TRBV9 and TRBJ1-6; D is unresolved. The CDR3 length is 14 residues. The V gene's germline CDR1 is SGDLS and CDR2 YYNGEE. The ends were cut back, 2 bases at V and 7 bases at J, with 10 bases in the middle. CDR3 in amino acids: CASSVELINSPLHF. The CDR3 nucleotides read TGTGCCAGCAGCGTGGAACTCATAAATTCACCCCTCCACTTT.

The CDR3 here is CSARDLTYEQYF. For the CDR3, the DNA is TGCAGTGCTAGAGATCTCACCTACGAGCAGTACTTC. V and J are TRBV20-1 and TRBJ2-7; no firm D call. V lost 0 bases, J lost 2 bases, and 5 bases lay in between. CDR1 DFQATT and CDR2 SNEGSKA come from the germline V gene (reference sequence). The CDR3 runs to 12 residues.

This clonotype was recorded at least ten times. CDR3 DNA sequence: TGTGCCAGCAGTTTATGGGACAGTTGGATCATTACAGATACGCAGTATTTT. Amino acid sequence: CASSLWDSWIITDTQYF. The chain joins TRBV12-3 or TRBV12-4 to TRBJ2-3; TRBD1 matches at 7 bases. After removal of 2 bases from V and 3 bases from J, the junction contained 11 bases not matched to a gene. The CDR3 is 17 residues long.

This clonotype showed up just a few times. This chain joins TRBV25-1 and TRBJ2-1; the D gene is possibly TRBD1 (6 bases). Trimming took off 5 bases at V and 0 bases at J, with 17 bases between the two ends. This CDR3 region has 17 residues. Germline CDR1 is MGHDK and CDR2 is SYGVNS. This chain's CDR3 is CASSRGGGASSYNEQFF. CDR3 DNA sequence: TGTGCCAGCAGTCGTGGTGGGGGCGCCAGCTCCTACAATGAGCAGTTCTTC. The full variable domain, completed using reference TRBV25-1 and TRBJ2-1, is EADIYQTPRYLVIGTGKKITLECSQTMGHDKMYWYQQDPGMELHLIHYSYGVNSTEKGDLSSESTVSRIRTEHFPLTLESARPSHTSQYLCASSRGGGASSYNEQFFGPGTRLTVL.

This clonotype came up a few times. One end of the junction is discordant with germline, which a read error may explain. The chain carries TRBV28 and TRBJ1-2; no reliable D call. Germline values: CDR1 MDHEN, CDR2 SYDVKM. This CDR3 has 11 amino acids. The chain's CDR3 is CASSLVNSIFF. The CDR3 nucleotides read TGTGCCAGCAGTTTAGTTAACAGCATATTTTTC.

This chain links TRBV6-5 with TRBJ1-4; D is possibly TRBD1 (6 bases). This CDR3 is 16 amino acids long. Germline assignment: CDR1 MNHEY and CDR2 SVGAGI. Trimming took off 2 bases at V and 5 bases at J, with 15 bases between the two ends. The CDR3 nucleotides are TGTGCCAGCAGTTACGGCAGGGGAGTCCTCAATGAAAAACTGTTTTTT. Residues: CASSYGRGVLNEKLFF.

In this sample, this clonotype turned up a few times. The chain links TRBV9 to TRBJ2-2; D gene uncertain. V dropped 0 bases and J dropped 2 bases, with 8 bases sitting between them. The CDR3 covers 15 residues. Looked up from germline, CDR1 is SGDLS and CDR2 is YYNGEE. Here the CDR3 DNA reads TGTGCCAGCAGCGTAGAGGGTGATAACACCGGGGAGCTGTTTTTT. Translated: CASSVEGDNTGELFF.

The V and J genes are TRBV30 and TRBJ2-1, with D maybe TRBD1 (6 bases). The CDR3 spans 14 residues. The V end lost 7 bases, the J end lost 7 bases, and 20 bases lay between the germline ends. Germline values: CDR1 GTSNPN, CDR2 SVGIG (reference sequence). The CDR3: CAYLGARLGNEQFF. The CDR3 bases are TGTGCCTACCTGGGGGCTAGGTTAGGGAATGAGCAGTTCTTC.

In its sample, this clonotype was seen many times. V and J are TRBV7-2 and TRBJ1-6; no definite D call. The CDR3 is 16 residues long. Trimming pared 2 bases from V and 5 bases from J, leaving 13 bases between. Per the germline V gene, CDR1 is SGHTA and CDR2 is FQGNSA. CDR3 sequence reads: CASSLYIPANNSPLHF. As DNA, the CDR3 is TGTGCCAGCAGCTTATACATACCGGCCAATAATTCACCCCTCCACTTT.

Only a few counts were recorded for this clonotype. CDR3 in amino acids: CASSLVAGGQPQHF. For the CDR3, the DNA is TGTGCCAGCAGCTTGGTAGCAGGCGGTCAGCCCCAGCATTTT. This chain joins TRBV5-5 and TRBJ1-5; no definite D call. The CDR3 runs to 14 residues. Germline V gene data show CDR1 as SGHKS and CDR2 as YYEKEE (reference sequence). V was cut by 0 bases and J by 6 bases, with 10 bases left in between. Combining the CDR3 with reference TRBV5-5 and TRBJ1-5 gives the whole variable domain DAGVTQSPTHLIKTRGQQVTLRCSPISGHKSVSWYQQVLGQGPQFIFQYYEKEERGRGNFPDRFSARQFPNYSSELNVNALLLGDSALYLCASSLVAGGQPQHFGDGTRLSIL.

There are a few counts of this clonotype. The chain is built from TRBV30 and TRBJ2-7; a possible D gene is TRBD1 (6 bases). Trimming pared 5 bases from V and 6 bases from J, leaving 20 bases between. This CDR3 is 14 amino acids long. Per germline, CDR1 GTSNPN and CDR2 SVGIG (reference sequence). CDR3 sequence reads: CAWGLRTVPGEQYF. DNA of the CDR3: TGTGCCTGGGGCCTAAGGACAGTCCCCGGCGAGCAGTACTTC.

Here the CDR3 DNA reads TGTGCCAGCAGTCCCCGACCTTGGTATAATTCACCCCTCCACTTT. Its protein is CASSPRPWYNSPLHF. The chain employs TRBV27 and TRBJ1-6; D is uncertain. CDR1 MNHEY and CDR2 SMNVEV come from the germline V gene (reference sequence). This CDR3 has 15 amino acids. The V end lost 5 bases, the J end lost 4 bases, and 12 bases lay between the germline ends.

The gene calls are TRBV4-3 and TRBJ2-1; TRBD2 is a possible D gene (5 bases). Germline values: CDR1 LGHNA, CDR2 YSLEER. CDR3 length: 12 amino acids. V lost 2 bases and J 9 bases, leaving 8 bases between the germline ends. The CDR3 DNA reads TGCGCCAGCAGCCAACGACGGGGTGAGCAGTTCTTC. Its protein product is CASSQRRGEQFF.

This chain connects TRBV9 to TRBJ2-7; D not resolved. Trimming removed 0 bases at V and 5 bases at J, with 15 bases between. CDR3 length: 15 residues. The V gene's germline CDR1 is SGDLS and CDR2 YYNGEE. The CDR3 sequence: CASSVAPQTGNEQYF. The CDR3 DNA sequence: TGTGCCAGCAGCGTAGCCCCCCAGACCGGCAACGAGCAGTACTTC.

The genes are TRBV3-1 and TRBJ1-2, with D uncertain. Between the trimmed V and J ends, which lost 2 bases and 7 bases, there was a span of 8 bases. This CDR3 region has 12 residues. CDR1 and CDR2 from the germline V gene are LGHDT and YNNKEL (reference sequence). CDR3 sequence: CASSQPRGGYTF. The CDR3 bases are TGTGCCAGCAGCCAACCACGAGGTGGCTACACCTTC.

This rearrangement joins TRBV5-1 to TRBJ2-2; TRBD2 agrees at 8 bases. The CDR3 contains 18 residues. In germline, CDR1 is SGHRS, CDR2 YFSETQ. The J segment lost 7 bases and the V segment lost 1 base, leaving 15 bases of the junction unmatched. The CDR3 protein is CASSLTKRQREKIGELFF. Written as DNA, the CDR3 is TGCGCCAGCAGCTTGACTAAACGTCAGCGGGAGAAGATCGGGGAGCTGTTTTTT.

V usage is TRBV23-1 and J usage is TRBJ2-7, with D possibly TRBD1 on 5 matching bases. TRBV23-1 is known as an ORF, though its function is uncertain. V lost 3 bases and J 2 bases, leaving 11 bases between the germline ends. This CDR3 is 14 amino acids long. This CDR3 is CASSHPDRAYEQYF. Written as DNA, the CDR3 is TGCGCCAGCAGTCATCCCGACAGAGCCTACGAGCAGTACTTC.

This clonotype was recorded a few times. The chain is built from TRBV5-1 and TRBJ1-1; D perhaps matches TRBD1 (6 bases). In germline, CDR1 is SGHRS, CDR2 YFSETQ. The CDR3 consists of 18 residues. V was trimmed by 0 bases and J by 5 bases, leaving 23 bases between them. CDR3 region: CASSLVGGRGAEGTEAFF. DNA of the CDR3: TGCGCCAGCAGCTTGGTGGGAGGTCGGGGGGCTGAAGGAACTGAAGCTTTCTTT.

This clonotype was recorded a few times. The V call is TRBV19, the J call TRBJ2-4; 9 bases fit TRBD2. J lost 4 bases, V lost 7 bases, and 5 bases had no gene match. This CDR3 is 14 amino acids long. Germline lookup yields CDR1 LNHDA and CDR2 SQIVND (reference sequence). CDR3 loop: CASMGGRGKNIQYF. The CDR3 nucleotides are TGTGCCAGTATGGGCGGGAGGGGTAAAAACATTCAGTACTTC. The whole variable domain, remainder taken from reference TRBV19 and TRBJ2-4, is DGGITQSPKYLFRKEGQNVTLSCEQNLNHDAMYWYRQDPGQGLRLIYYSQIVNDFQKGDIAEGYSVSREKKESFPLTVTSAQKNPTAFYLCASMGGRGKNIQYFGAGTRLSVL.

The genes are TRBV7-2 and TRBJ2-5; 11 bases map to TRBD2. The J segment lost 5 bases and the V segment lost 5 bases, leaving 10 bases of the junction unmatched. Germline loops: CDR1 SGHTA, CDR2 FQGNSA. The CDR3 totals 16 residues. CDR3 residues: CASSETSGSRVETQYF. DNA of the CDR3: TGTGCCAGCAGCGAAACTAGCGGGAGTCGGGTTGAGACCCAGTACTTC.

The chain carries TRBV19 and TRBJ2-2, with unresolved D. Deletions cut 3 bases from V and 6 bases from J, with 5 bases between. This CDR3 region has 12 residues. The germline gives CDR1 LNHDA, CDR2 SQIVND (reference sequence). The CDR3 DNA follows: TGTGCCAGTAGTATCCCCTCCGGGGAGCTGTTTTTT. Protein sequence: CASSIPSGELFF.